The TCR beta chain under discussion was sequenced for a study of graft-versus-host responses after intestinal transplantation. Whole-study results and caveats: Early post-transplant declines in HvG were associated with peak levels of circulating GvH clones. Some GvH clones appeared in ileal mucosa or blood before recipient bone marrow.

Turning to this clone: Its antigen is undetermined.

CDR1 is MDHEN and CDR2 is SYDVKM in the germline V gene. Trimming cost V 6 bases and J 6 bases, with 25 bases left between them. There are 17 residues in the CDR3. Profiling relied on immunoSEQ multiplex PCR, and the TCRdb table lists in-frame clones only, not all of them. The profile covers 55,000 to 65,000 clones, with 90% to 95% appearing a single time and 0.38% taken by the ten largest. The receptor comes from a human donor who was the organ donor for an intestinal transplant. V is TRBV28 and J is TRBJ2-3, with a tentative D call TRBD1 (6 bases). This sample comprised unstimulated CD4+ T cells sorted from spleen or lymph node cells, obtained before transplant. For the CDR3, the DNA is TGTGCCAGCAGCCCGGTCGCAGGGGCTACGGGTCGGGATACGCAGTATTTT. Translation gives CASSPVAGATGRDTQYF.